The 4 T cell receptor beta chains in this list originate from one sample, sequenced in a study of T cell clonality in common variable immunodeficiency. TCRdb's table, derived via immunoSEQ multiplex PCR, lists solely in-frame clones and lacks some. The sample contains about 30,000 clones, none of them singletons. No antigens are known for them. Study findings and constraints: In common variable immunodeficiency, TCR beta chains reportedly carried fewer deletions and N-nucleotide insertions.

The material sequenced was peripheral blood mononuclear cells. The receptors originated from a human donor with common variable immunodeficiency.

This clone appeared a few times. This CDR3 reads CASSRPGTGSHEQYF. The CDR3 DNA, read in part, is TGTGCCAGCAGCCGACCCGGGACAGGGAGCCACGAG. The rearrangement uses TRBV7-9 and TRBJ2-7; TRBD1 aligns across 9 bases. From the germline J gene comes the end of the CDR3, since the read stops 3 residues before it. CDR3 size: 15 residues. Germline CDR1 is SEHNR and CDR2 is FQNEAQ (reference sequence). Trimming at V came to 5 bases and at J to 5 bases, leaving 10 bases not matched to a gene.

This clone was recorded at least ten times. The read ends 3 residues shy of where the CDR3 ends; the end is completed using the germline J gene. V gene TRBV6-2 or TRBV6-3 combines with J gene TRBJ2-7; 8 bases are shared with TRBD1. With V trimmed by 6 bases and J by 5 bases, 9 bases remained unmatched. Germline loops: CDR1 MNHEY, CDR2 SVGEGT. CDR3 length: 14 residues. This CDR3 reads CASRPPTGVHEQYF. The covered CDR3 bases are TGTGCCAGCAGGCCCCCGACAGGGGTCCACGAG.

This clone was seen a few times. The read terminates 3 residues before the CDR3 end, so the remaining end is supplied by the germline J gene. V and J are TRBV19 and TRBJ1-6; D is perhaps TRBD1 (6 bases). The germline V gene has CDR1 LNHDA and CDR2 SQIVND (reference sequence). V lost 7 bases to trimming and J lost 6 bases, with 13 bases between them. The CDR3 is made up of 14 amino acids. The CDR3 region is CASTQTGSNSPLHF. Incomplete CDR3 DNA: TGTGCCAGTACCCAAACAGGGAGTAATTCACCC.

In this sample, this clone turned up a few times. The DNA ends 3 residues before the CDR3 does, and the rest of the CDR3 is filled in from the germline J gene. The V gene is TRBV19, the J gene TRBJ2-5; 8 positions match TRBD2. Germline V CDR1 and CDR2: LNHDA, SQIVND (reference sequence). The CDR3 loop spans 15 amino acids. With 3 bases clipped from V and 5 bases from J, the junction kept 8 bases outside the gene matches. The CDR3 sequence: CASSIHRGGSETQYF. Incomplete CDR3 DNA: TGTGCCAGTAGTATTCATCGGGGGGGTAGTGAGACC.